One sample yielded the 17 T cell receptor beta chains listed below, sequenced in a study of control samples from healthy donors and cancer patients (dated by TCRdb to 2018 to 2021). Libraries were constructed by the immunoSEQ multiplex PCR assay. This immuneACCESS table, as held by TCRdb, lists in-frame sequences with V and J called but not all clones. Of the missing ones, under half trace to an unresolved V gene in checked studies; the others have no known cause. This sample comprises 150,000 to 200,000 clones, just over 85% of them detected only once. Clones ranked in the top ten supply about 1.7% of the sample. Sequenced: blood. Receptor source: a man in his late teens or twenties in good health.

This clone was found a few times. The rearrangement joins TRBV29-1 to TRBJ2-7, with D possibly matching TRBD1 (6 bases). The CDR3 totals 12 residues. Germline lookup yields CDR1 SQVTM and CDR2 ANQGSEA. Trimming removed 7 bases from V and 5 bases from J, with 15 bases in between. This CDR3 reads CSALGTSHEQYF. CDR3 DNA: TGCAGCGCACTGGGGACATCCCACGAGCAGTACTTC.

J is TRBJ2-2 and V is TRBV27; 13 nucleotides match TRBD2. J gave up 6 bases and V 5 bases, and 3 bases lay outside the gene matches. The length of the CDR3 is 15 residues. CDR1 is MNHEY, CDR2 SMNVEV, per germline (reference sequence). The CDR3 DNA reads TGTGCCAGCAGTACTAGCGGGGGGGCCTCCGGGGAGCTGTTTTTT. The encoded protein is CASSTSGGASGELFF.

The V call is TRBV11-2, the J call TRBJ2-3, with D maybe TRBD2 (7 bases). The V and J ends lost 0 bases and 2 bases respectively, with 12 bases between them. Germline lookup yields CDR1 SGHAT and CDR2 FQNNGV. The CDR3 is 16 amino acids. The DNA for the CDR3 is TGTGCCAGCAGCTTAGAGACGGGGGGCAACACAGATACGCAGTATTTT. Encoded protein: CASSLETGGNTDTQYF.

This clone has only one observation. This sequence joins TRBV5-4 and TRBJ2-5; 9 bases match TRBD1. CDR3 length equals 12 residues. V was clipped by 6 bases and J by 5 bases; unmatched bases: 2. Per germline, CDR1 SGHNT and CDR2 YYREEE (reference sequence). The CDR3 DNA sequence: TGTGCCAGCACCGGGACAGGGGAGACCCAGTACTTC. This gives the protein CASTGTGETQYF.

The chain links TRBV18 to TRBJ2-2, with D maybe TRBD1 (5 bases). In germline, CDR1 is KGHSH, CDR2 LQKENI. This CDR3 has 16 residues. The germline V and J ends were trimmed by 2 bases and 7 bases, with 17 bases remaining between them. The CDR3 bases are TGTGCCAGCTCACCAGCGGCTGTAGGGGCCGGCGGGGAGCTGTTTTTT. Its translation is CASSPAAVGAGGELFF.

V is TRBV25-1 and J is TRBJ2-5; D is undetermined. This CDR3 has 12 residues. Germline V gene data show CDR1 as MGHDK and CDR2 as SYGVNS. Between the trimmed V and J ends, which lost 1 base and 5 bases, there was a span of 5 bases. CDR3 nucleotide sequence: TGTGCCAGCAGTGAATCGGGCGAGACCCAGTACTTC. Protein sequence: CASSESGETQYF.

J is TRBJ1-2 and V is TRBV28; tentative D call: TRBD1 (5 bases). CDR1 and CDR2 (germline): MDHEN, SYDVKM. Trimming took off 5 bases at V and 2 bases at J, with 12 bases between the two ends. CDR3 length equals 14 residues. The CDR3 reads CASSAFAGNYGYTF. The CDR3 bases are TGTGCCAGCAGTGCCTTCGCAGGGAACTATGGCTACACCTTC.

The V call is TRBV4-1, the J call TRBJ2-1; D is tentatively TRBD1 or TRBD2 (5 bases each). Trimming shortened V by 2 bases and J by 8 bases, and 16 bases separated the two germline ends. CDR1 is MGHRA and CDR2 is YSYEKL in the germline V gene. The CDR3 covers 15 residues. Here the CDR3 DNA reads TGCGCCAGCAGCCAAATTCGGGCGCAGGGACATGAGCAGTTCTTC. Its translation is CASSQIRAQGHEQFF.

Notes on this clone: The same CDR3 also results from other DNA sequences found in this sample. This chain links TRBV6-5 with TRBJ1-1; TRBD1 is a possible D gene (5 bases). CDR3 length: 15 amino acids. Germline V CDR1 and CDR2: MNHEY, SVGAGI. Trimming removed 5 bases at V and 3 bases at J, with 16 bases between. The CDR3 is CASSPRGGEDTEAFF. The CDR3 bases are TGTGCCAGCAGTCCCCGAGGAGGGGAGGACACTGAAGCTTTCTTT.

The gene calls are TRBV4-3 and TRBJ2-5; 9 bases agree with TRBD2. CDR3 size: 18 residues. Trimming removed 1 base from V and 4 bases from J; junction bases left unmatched: 13. The V gene's germline CDR1 is LGHNA and CDR2 YSLEER. The CDR3 DNA sequence: TGCGCCAGCAGCCAAGGGCAGGTGGCGGGGGGGCCAGGAGAGACCCAGTACTTC. This sequence encodes CASSQGQVAGGPGETQYF.

The chain is built from TRBV7-9 and TRBJ2-2; 10 nucleotides match TRBD2. V gave up 7 bases and J gave up 0 bases; unmatched junction bases: 8. Per germline, CDR1 SEHNR and CDR2 FQNEAQ (reference sequence). This CDR3 spans 17 amino acids. CDR3 sequence (DNA): TGTGCCAGCATCATTAGCGGGGGGCGAGCGAACACCGGGGAGCTGTTTTTT. It codes for CASIISGGRANTGELFF. The entire variable domain, with the rest obtained from reference TRBV7-9 and TRBJ2-2, is as follows: DTGVSQNPRHKITKRGQNVTFRCDPISEHNRLYWYRQTLGQGPEFLTYFQNEAQLEKSRLLSDRFSAERPKGSFSTLEIQRTEQGDSAMYLCASIISGGRANTGELFFGEGSRLTVL.

As regards this clone: The sample holds other DNA sequences that translate to the same CDR3. The chain uses TRBV6-4 and TRBJ2-1, with 10 bases aligning to TRBD2. The CDR3 sequence is 15 residues long. Germline CDR1 and CDR2: MRHNA and SNTAGT. The V gene end was trimmed by 0 bases and the J gene end by 7 bases; junction bases not matched to a gene: 3. Here the CDR3 reads CASSDSSGGANEQFF. The CDR3 DNA is TGTGCCAGCAGTGACTCGAGCGGGGGGGCGAATGAGCAGTTCTTC.

The chain recombines TRBV24-1 with TRBJ2-5; D ambiguous. This CDR3 region has 13 residues. From germline, CDR1 is KGHDR and CDR2 SFDVKD. The V end was cut by 2 bases, the J end by 5 bases, with 8 bases between. The CDR3 protein is CATSDSKGETQYF. CDR3 sequence (DNA): TGTGCCACCAGTGATTCCAAAGGGGAGACCCAGTACTTC.

As for this clone: At the DNA level, this CDR3 is encoded by other sequences in the same sample as well. The chain is built from TRBV5-6 and TRBJ1-4; no firm D call. This CDR3 is 14 amino acids long. V was clipped by 1 base and J by 2 bases, with 6 bases between them. The germline V gene has CDR1 SGHDT and CDR2 YYEEEE. The CDR3 region has the DNA TGTGCCAGCAGCTTGATCGCCACTAATGAAAAACTGTTTTTT. Translating gives CASSLIATNEKLFF.

This clone was observed once. The J gene is TRBJ2-4, the V gene TRBV6-2 or TRBV6-3, with a possible D match to TRBD1 (6 bases). Trimming removed 5 bases from V and 1 base from J, with 9 bases in between. The CDR3 extends over 14 amino acids. Germline values: CDR1 MNHEY, CDR2 SVGEGT. The CDR3 DNA follows: TGTGCCAGCAGTGGGGACAACGCCAAAAACATTCAGTACTTC. This codes for CASSGDNAKNIQYF.

The chain is built from TRBV6-2 or TRBV6-3 and TRBJ2-7; TRBD1 agrees at 10 bases. The CDR3 has 15 amino acids. The germline gives CDR1 MNHEY, CDR2 SVGEGT. With 6 bases clipped from V and 2 bases from J, the junction kept 7 bases outside the gene matches. CDR3 sequence reads: CASSETGTGAYEQYF. CDR3 sequence (DNA): TGTGCCAGCAGCGAGACCGGGACAGGGGCCTACGAGCAGTACTTC.

V and J are TRBV5-1 and TRBJ2-7, with D perhaps matching TRBD1 or TRBD2 (7 bases each). The V gene's germline CDR1 is SGHRS and CDR2 YFSETQ. CDR3 size: 14 residues. Trimming stripped 1 base from V and 2 bases from J, with 10 bases between. The DNA of the CDR3 is TGCGCCAGCAGCTTGCCAGGGGGGGCCTACGAGCAGTACTTC. It encodes CASSLPGGAYEQYF.